This TCR beta chain stems from a study of T cells in Graves' hyperthyroidism and ophthalmopathy. Amplified TCR beta CDR3 regions derived from RNA transcripts. With the HTBI primer set, the TCR CDR3 went through a first round of RT-PCR. TCRdb ran MiXCR on the multiplex PCR reads and lists one entry per CDR3 protein. Of some 400,000 distinct CDR3 sequences detected, under 20% appear once; the ten largest clones hold around 3.4%. For Graves' hyperthyroidism to be stable, ophthalmopathy could not progress within 18 months. Lactation, pregnancy, other autoimmune disease or uncontrolled infection excluded patients. V was clipped by 0 bases and J by 2 bases, with 11 bases between them. The germline V gene encodes CDR1 MNHEY and CDR2 SVGAGI. CDR3 length: 15 amino acids. In regard to this clonotype: Antigen: not known.

Study findings and constraints: A model of 13 V-J pairs discriminated ophthalmopathy from stable hyperthyroidism. Blood held most thyroid clonotypes expanded above 0.001 frequency.

The sequence came from a woman aged 18-29 years with Graves' hyperthyroidism. This chain joins TRBV6-5 and TRBJ2-7; tentative D call: TRBD1 (5 bases). The sample comprised blood. The CDR3 region has the DNA TGTGCCAGCAGTTACTCAAGGACAAGCACCTACGAGCAGTACTTC. It is translated as CASSYSRTSTYEQYF.